The present T cell receptor (beta chain) was sequenced within a study of T cell changes during pregnancy in multiple sclerosis. The CDR3 extends over 13 amino acids. Germline V lookup: CDR1 LNHDA, CDR2 SQIVND (reference sequence). V dropped 11 bases and J dropped 3; count of bases not matched to a gene: 3. The protocol was immunoSEQ multiplex PCR, while the TCRdb copy is restricted to in-frame clones and leaves out a portion. Of tens of thousands of clones listed, 92% were seen once; the top ten hold approximately 5%. The chain combines TRBV19 with TRBJ2-2; TRBD2 aligns across 10 bases. The sample consisted of CD8+ T cells from peripheral blood mononuclear cells, taken in the third trimester of pregnancy. The sequence was collected from a female donor with multiple sclerosis, enrolled in a pregnancy study. DNA for the CDR3: TGTGCCGGGCTAGCGGGGGACACCGGGGAGCTGTTTTTT. Translation: CAGLAGDTGELFF.